The present T cell receptor beta chain was sequenced within a study of metastatic and nonmetastatic thyroid tumors (dated by TCRdb to the early 2020s). With respect to the entire study: The researchers compared repertoires between peripheral blood samples and tumor or nodule tissue samples from patients with malignant or benign thyroid disease. The full study reports these points: TCR beta diversity was reported as significantly higher in malignant tumors than in benign nodules, in both blood and tumor samples.

Counted from cysteine to phenylalanine, this CDR3 has 17 amino acids. The sequence is cut down to CDR3 DNA, 51 bases in frame from base 1. Via the germline V gene, CDR1 is SGHVS and CDR2 FQNEAQ. V ends up 5 bases short and J 0 bases short, with an unmatched junction base count of 6. None of the patients had been given any treatment before thyroid surgery. Using T-cell receptor beta sequencing, the researchers looked back retrospectively at clinical samples from patients, gathered between about 2012 and 2018. As for this clone: The antigen this receptor binds is unknown. It has no much larger one-base neighbor in the sample; base qualities were not kept.

The library was made by PCR. The sequencing machine was an Illumina HiSeq 4000. High-throughput sequencing was used to profile the CDR3 region of the TCR beta-chain in every patient. Concerning the study's data processing: A classifier to discriminate distant-metastatic papillary thyroid cancer patients was built from CDR3 differences across clinicopathological groups. Repertoire diversity was assessed with the Shannon index, and tumor-blood repertoire similarity with the Morisita-Horn index. TCRdb redid the processing of the public reads, applying fastp at Q25 and MiXCR, and retained in-frame beta chains. What appears here as the V and J calls and clone size reflects TCRdb's work, not the paper's. The sample table lists roughly 28,000 clones, 20% to 25% of them with a count of one. Approximately 40% of the sample belongs to the ten largest clones.

This sequence originates from a female donor with papillary thyroid cancer or a benign thyroid nodule (not recorded which). Some clones in this sample may be carry-over from other donors' samples. This sequence uses TRBV7-8 and TRBJ2-7, with 14 middle bases fitting TRBD2. The sequencing sample was made of blood. The bases are TGTGCCAGCAGCCAGGGACTAGCGGGGGCCCGCTCCTACGAGCAGTACTTC. It translates to CASSQGLAGARSYEQYF.